Listed below are T cell receptor beta chains from one sample, sequenced in a study of CD8+ T cells in alopecia areata. Only in-frame clones appear in the TCRdb table, and some are missing; sequencing was by immunoSEQ multiplex PCR. Here the sample spans around 100,000 clones, about 40% being singletons. Input material: CD4+ T cells sorted from blood. All receptors come from a human donor with alopecia areata. Both conserved end residues are part of each CDR3.

>TRBJ2-7|TRBV6-5
CASSSPWGDEQYF
>TRBJ1-5|TRBV19
CASSRGQGNQPQHF
>TRBJ2-7|TRBV29-1
CSVEASYEQYF
>TRBJ2-6|TRBV4-2
CASSPGGVLTF
>TRBJ1-1|TRBV23-1
CASSQSAGNTEAFF
>TRBJ2-3|TRBV29-1
CSVDGDGSDTQYF
>TRBJ2-7|TRBV28
CASSLGTGSDEQYF
>TRBJ2-2|TRBV28
CASSLGTGGPGELFF
>TRBJ2-5|TRBV19
CASSIAGTQYF
>TRBJ2-7|TRBV5-1
CASSLEGGAVEQYF
>TRBJ2-5|TRBV7-2
CASSLGRGTETQYF
>TRBJ1-1|TRBV5-4
CASSLAMGQDEAFF
>TRBJ2-6|TRBV19
CASSMFRRASRASGANVLTF
>TRBJ2-1|TRBV11-2
CASSLAETSGRGEQFF
>TRBJ2-1|TRBV28
CASSLSAGGKNEQFF
>TRBJ1-4|TRBV5-1
CASSLKRGREKLFF
>TRBJ2-5|TRBV6-6
CASRHRDSLETQYF
>TRBJ2-5|TRBV29-1
CSVDRDGETQYF
>TRBJ2-2|TRBV29-1
CSGGTGNTGELFF
>TRBJ2-1|TRBV15
CATSRAIGVNLEQFF
>TRBJ2-7|TRBV30
CACRRSGNEQYF
>TRBJ2-1|TRBV7-2
CASSLAPNNEQFF
>TRBJ2-7|TRBV7-2
CASSTSSYEQYF
>TRBJ2-7|TRBV30
CAWGPGTHTYEQYF
>TRBJ2-1|TRBV19
CASSMGLAGAISSRGQFF